The clone carrying this T cell receptor (beta chain) appeared many times. Time point noted: pre-sensitization, week 0. The sample's treatment: therapeutic diphenylcyclopropenone sensitization with weekly scalp DPC. Ahead of each patch test application, blood was drawn. The sample originates from a study of human T cells and chemical hapten exposure. The germline gives CDR1 MNHNY, CDR2 SVGAGI (reference sequence). V was clipped by 7 bases and J by 7 bases; unmatched bases: 11. The CDR3 covers 15 residues. TCRdb independently ran MiXCR on the RACE reads; one entry per CDR3 protein. The sample shows about 77,000 distinct CDR3 sequences, 14% of them seen only once.

This sequence joins TRBV6-6 and TRBJ2-1, with 9 bases lining up with TRBD2. This receptor was taken from a woman aged 50 to 65 with alopecia areata. Some clones in this sample may be carry-over from other donors' samples. Sequencing was performed on whole blood, taken in connection with sensitization to the hapten diphenylcyclopropenone (DPC). CDR3: CASKDGAGGRNEQFF. The CDR3 nucleotides read TGTGCCAGCAAGGATGGCGCGGGAGGGCGGAATGAGCAGTTCTTC.